These T cell receptor beta chains were read from a single sample in a study of Tregs in tolerant kidney transplant recipients. The repertoire was sequenced with immunoSEQ multiplex PCR; TCRdb's copy has only in-frame clones and lacks some. The data show 74,000 or so clones, 91% seen once. This sample comprised CD4+ T cells from blood (PBMCs), obtained 24 months after the transplant. These receptors were obtained from a human patient who received a combined kidney and bone marrow transplant. Part of the T cells may come from the graft donor. Both conserved end residues are part of each CDR3. D genes are given only for firm matches. Rows give clone size only sometimes, using once, few, many, or a class for an expanded clone.

clone_size,j_call,d_call,v_call,cdr3_aa,cdr3_nt
-,TRBJ1-4,-,TRBV14,CASSQDLGTMDEKLFF,TGTGCCAGCAGCCAAGATCTAGGTACCATGGATGAAAAACTGTTTTTT
-,TRBJ1-1,TRBD1,TRBV19,CASSITGGSTEAFF,TGTGCCAGTAGTATAACAGGGGGTTCCACTGAAGCTTTCTTT
-,TRBJ1-6,-,TRBV5-1,CASSLVEGGRGSPLHF,TGCGCCAGCAGCTTGGTAGAGGGGGGGCGCGGTTCACCCCTCCACTTT
-,TRBJ1-2,TRBD1,TRBV7-2,CASSLRDRANYGYTF,TGTGCCAGCAGCCTCAGGGACAGGGCAAACTATGGCTACACCTTC
-,TRBJ2-3,TRBD2,TRBV28,CASSLAGGGLTDTQYF,TGTGCCAGCAGCCTTGCGGGGGGCGGGCTTACAGATACGCAGTATTTT
-,TRBJ2-6,TRBD2,TRBV5-5,CASRLLAGGLTGANVLTF,TGTGCCAGCAGATTACTAGCGGGGGGGCTAACTGGGGCCAACGTCCTGACTTTC
-,TRBJ1-1,TRBD1,TRBV2,CASIDREGTEAFF,TGTGCCAGCATTGACAGGGAGGGCACTGAAGCTTTCTTT
-,TRBJ1-1,-,TRBV7-9,CASSKLKALNTEAFF,TGTGCCAGCAGCAAACTAAAAGCATTGAACACTGAAGCTTTCTTT
few,TRBJ2-4,-,TRBV6-1,CASSAQPGGLAKNIQYF,TGTGCCAGCAGTGCGCAACCAGGGGGGCTAGCCAAAAACATTCAGTACTTC
-,TRBJ2-7,TRBD1,TRBV5-1,CASSPGGFIYEQYF,TGCGCCAGCAGCCCAGGGGGTTTCATCTACGAGCAGTACTTC
-,TRBJ2-3,TRBD1,TRBV5-1,CASRRQGRTDTQYF,TGCGCCAGTAGACGACAGGGGCGCACAGATACGCAGTATTTT
-,TRBJ2-7,TRBD1,TRBV7-2,CASSPRTGVSYEQYF,TGTGCCAGCAGCCCGCGCACAGGGGTTTCCTACGAGCAGTACTTC
-,TRBJ2-4,-,TRBV4-2,CASSQDSETRRAKNIQYF,TGTGCCAGCAGCCAAGACAGCGAAACCAGGAGGGCCAAAAACATTCAGTACTTC
-,TRBJ2-7,-,TRBV18,CASSPRHEGQYF,TGTGCCAGCTCACCAAGGCACGAGGGGCAGTACTTC
-,TRBJ2-3,TRBD2,TRBV9,CASSVAASGGAVSTDTQYF,TGTGCCAGCAGCGTAGCGGCTAGCGGGGGGGCCGTGAGCACAGATACGCAGTATTTT
-,TRBJ2-2,TRBD2,TRBV7-7,CASSLVASGATGELFF,TGTGCCAGCAGCTTAGTTGCTAGCGGGGCCACCGGGGAGCTGTTTTTT
-,TRBJ1-1,TRBD1,TRBV19,CASSTTGDTEAFF,TGTGCCAGTAGTACGACAGGGGACACTGAAGCTTTCTTT
-,TRBJ2-1,TRBD2,TRBV29-1,CSVGLLEQFF,TGCAGCGTGGGACTACTAGAGCAGTTCTTC
-,TRBJ1-2,TRBD1,TRBV7-2,CASSLDDRVYGYTF,TGTGCCAGCAGCTTAGATGACAGGGTCTATGGCTACACCTTC
-,TRBJ2-1,-,TRBV28,CASRGGIRYNEQFF,TGTGCCAGCAGGGGGGGTATTAGGTACAATGAGCAGTTCTTC
-,TRBJ2-6,-,TRBV29-1,CSADGGPRLESGANVLTF,TGCAGCGCCGACGGGGGGCCACGACTAGAATCTGGGGCCAACGTCCTGACTTTC
-,TRBJ2-1,-,TRBV7-9,CASSLLQAYNEQFF,TGTGCCAGCAGCTTACTACAGGCCTACAATGAGCAGTTCTTC
-,TRBJ1-1,-,TRBV6-5,CASSYSAGWSNTEAFF,TGTGCCAGCAGTTACTCAGCAGGGTGGTCGAACACTGAAGCTTTCTTT
once,TRBJ2-7,-,TRBV7-3,CASSFVSYEQYF,TGTGCCAGCAGCTTCGTATCCTACGAGCAGTACTTC
-,TRBJ2-7,-,TRBV21-1,CASSSPADRPQYF,TGTGCCAGCAGCAGCCCGGCAGACAGGCCCCAGTACTTC
once,TRBJ1-6,-,TRBV19,CASRNWAGRSTLGNSPLHF,TGTGCCAGCAGAAACTGGGCGGGAAGGTCGACGTTAGGTAATTCACCCCTCCACTTT
-,TRBJ1-2,-,TRBV18,CASSLTGYPNYGYTF,TGTGCCAGCTCACTCACAGGGTACCCTAACTATGGCTACACCTTC
-,TRBJ1-1,-,TRBV27,CASSSRGDLEAFF,TGTGCCAGCAGTTCCCGGGGAGATTTGGAAGCTTTCTTT
-,TRBJ2-2,TRBD2,TRBV5-1,CASSPWTSGDTGELFF,TGCGCCAGCAGCCCCTGGACTAGCGGGGACACCGGGGAGCTGTTTTTT
-,TRBJ2-2,TRBD2,TRBV4-1,CASSQGLAGAAGELFF,TGCGCCAGCAGCCAAGGCCTAGCGGGAGCTGCCGGGGAGCTGTTTTTT
-,TRBJ2-7,-,TRBV6-6,CASSAAGPIRWQYF,TGTGCCAGCAGTGCCGCGGGACCCATACGATGGCAGTACTTC
-,TRBJ1-2,-,TRBV6-1,CASRILGENYGYTF,TGTGCCAGCAGGATTTTAGGGGAAAACTATGGCTACACCTTC
-,TRBJ1-1,-,TRBV30,CAWNPAGGPEAFF,TGTGCCTGGAATCCGGCAGGTGGCCCTGAAGCTTTCTTT
few,TRBJ1-1,-,TRBV18,CASSPGNTEAFF,TGTGCCAGCTCACCTGGCAACACTGAAGCTTTCTTT
-,TRBJ1-1,-,TRBV4-1,CASSQSGLNTEAFF,TGCGCCAGCAGCCAATCCGGTCTGAACACTGAAGCTTTCTTT
-,TRBJ1-3,-,TRBV9,CASSVGDWGGRSGNTIYF,TGTGCCAGCAGCGTAGGTGATTGGGGAGGCCGCTCTGGAAACACCATATATTTT
-,TRBJ2-2,TRBD2,TRBV19,CASWSGRDVSGELFF,TGTGCCAGTTGGAGCGGGAGGGACGTCAGCGGGGAGCTGTTTTTT
once,TRBJ2-6,TRBD1,TRBV2,CASSGTGGAGANVLTF,TGTGCCAGCAGTGGGACAGGGGGTGCTGGGGCCAACGTCCTGACTTTC
-,TRBJ2-1,-,TRBV7-7,CASSLVRGSSYNEQFF,TGTGCCAGCAGCTTAGTGCGGGGAAGCTCCTACAATGAGCAGTTCTTC
-,TRBJ2-2,-,TRBV7-3,CASSLGAFGNWRGPGELFF,TGTGCCAGCAGCTTAGGGGCGTTCGGGAATTGGAGGGGACCCGGGGAGCTGTTTTTT
-,TRBJ1-2,TRBD1,TRBV18,CASSRQGRDYGYTF,TGTGCCAGCTCACGACAGGGAAGGGACTATGGCTACACCTTC
-,TRBJ2-2,-,TRBV29-1,CSVALTGNTGELFF,TGCAGCGTTGCCTTAACAGGGAACACCGGGGAGCTGTTTTTT
-,TRBJ1-1,-,TRBV30,CAWSVIRPDTEAFF,TGTGCCTGGAGTGTCATCAGGCCGGACACTGAAGCTTTCTTT
-,TRBJ2-3,-,TRBV4-1,CASSHLLDTQYF,TGCGCCAGCAGCCATCTCTTGGATACGCAGTATTTT